The 9 T cell receptor beta chains given below trace back to one sample, sequenced in a study of cytomegalovirus exposure and HLA in healthy donors. PCR used 60 Vbeta primers and 13 Jbeta primers. The table came from immunoSEQ multiplex PCR; TCRdb's copy has only in-frame clones and leaves some out. The sample has about 140,000 clones, roughly a tenth seen once. Sequencing input: PBMCs. The receptors come from a male donor in good health and CMV-seronegative.

This chain links TRBV7-9 with TRBJ2-1; 14 positions agree with TRBD2. The V segment lost 5 bases and the J segment 4 bases; nucleotides outside the gene matches: 4. The length of the CDR3 is 16 residues. Germline lookup yields CDR1 SEHNR and CDR2 FQNEAQ (reference sequence). CDR3 DNA: TGTGCCAGCAGCGGCGGGACTAGCGGGGGTTACAATGAGCAGTTCTTC. Protein sequence: CASSGGTSGGYNEQFF.

This clone has more than one count but fewer than ten. The chain is built from TRBV7-2 and TRBJ2-6; possibly TRBD1 for D (6 bases). Trimming shortened V by 3 bases and J by 0 bases, and 18 bases separated the two germline ends. The CDR3 is made up of 19 amino acids. CDR1 is SGHTA and CDR2 is FQGNSA in the germline V gene. CDR3 protein: CASSLRTRTAYSGANVLTF. The CDR3 nucleotides are TGTGCCAGCAGCTTGCGCACGCGGACAGCCTACTCTGGGGCCAACGTCCTGACTTTC.

The chain couples TRBV27 to TRBJ2-5; D call uncertain. Germline V CDR1 and CDR2: MNHEY, SMNVEV (reference sequence). V was cut by 5 bases and J by 4 bases, with 14 bases left in between. The CDR3 runs 14 residues. The CDR3 loop is CASSTTRLGETQYF. In nucleotides, the CDR3 is TGTGCCAGCAGTACCACACGACTCGGAGAGACCCAGTACTTC.

This clone was found a few times. This rearrangement joins TRBV10-3 to TRBJ1-2, with D possibly TRBD1 on 5 matching bases. Per germline, CDR1 ENHRY and CDR2 SYGVKD. The CDR3 sequence is 12 residues long. V dropped 2 bases and J dropped 7 bases, with 8 bases sitting between them. The CDR3 coding sequence is TGTGCCATCAGTGAGGACAGAGGTGGCTACACCTTC. Translated, it gives CAISEDRGGYTF.

This chain connects TRBV7-6 to TRBJ1-4; D might be TRBD1 (5 bases). The CDR3 consists of 15 residues. The germline V gene has CDR1 SGHVS and CDR2 FNYEAQ. Trimming left V 2 bases short and J 3 bases short, with 10 bases between. This CDR3 is CASSLQGVANEKLFF. The CDR3 nucleotides are TGTGCCAGCAGCTTACAGGGTGTGGCTAATGAAAAACTGTTTTTT.

This clone has more than one count but fewer than ten. The J gene is TRBJ1-2, the V gene TRBV7-9, with TRBD1 identical over 9 bases. The CDR3 runs 18 residues. Germline lookup yields CDR1 SEHNR and CDR2 FQNEAQ (reference sequence). The V gene end was trimmed by 5 bases and the J gene end by 4 bases; junction bases not matched to a gene: 17. CDR3 in DNA: TGTGCCAGCAGCGCACGGGACAGGGTGTACTCTTACCCCTATGGCTACACCTTC. It translates to CASSARDRVYSYPYGYTF.

The chain uses TRBV27 and TRBJ2-7, with D perhaps TRBD2 (5 bases). V lost 7 bases to trimming and J lost 5 bases, with 30 bases between them. The CDR3 consists of 18 residues. Germline loops: CDR1 MNHEY, CDR2 SMNVEV (reference sequence). The CDR3 coding sequence is TGTGCCAGCACCTCAGAGTACACCTCGCGAGGGAGTTTCCACGAGCAGTACTTC. As protein: CASTSEYTSRGSFHEQYF.

This clone was seen more than once but under ten times. V is TRBV27 and J is TRBJ1-1, with D tentatively TRBD1 (6 bases). The CDR3 runs 17 residues. Germline loops: CDR1 MNHEY, CDR2 SMNVEV (reference sequence). V was pared by 7 bases and J by 5 bases, with 26 bases between. The CDR3 DNA is TGTGCCAGCACTTCTCGACTAGGGCGGGGGCGAAGGACTGAAGCTTTCTTT. Its translation: CASTSRLGRGRRTEAFF.

This clone showed up just a few times. This chain joins TRBV7-9 and TRBJ1-1; no firm D call. Trimming removed 5 bases from V and 5 bases from J, with 9 bases in between. In germline, CDR1 is SEHNR, CDR2 FQNEAQ (reference sequence). This CDR3 is 12 amino acids long. CDR3 residues: CASSLPVTEAFF. Written as DNA, the CDR3 is TGTGCCAGCAGCCTACCTGTTACTGAAGCTTTCTTT.